The entry that follows covers one T cell receptor (beta chain) sequence. Its antigen is unknown. This record belongs to a study of cytomegalovirus exposure and HLA in healthy donors. In the PCR, 60 Vbeta and 13 Jbeta primers were used. The method was immunoSEQ multiplex PCR; TCRdb's version includes in-frame clones alone and lacks a portion of them. In the table there are approximately 190,000 clones, over 70% of which are singletons. The CDR3 length is 15 residues. Trimming took 3 bases from V and 1 from J; bases not matched to a gene: 3. Germline-derived CDR1 and CDR2 are LGHNT and FRNRAP. Findings and caveats of the study: Presence/absence comparisons presumed near-even sequencing depth among donors.

This clonotype was obtained from a man aged 50-60 years in good health and CMV-seronegative. The sample was PBMCs. The chain carries TRBV12-5 and TRBJ1-3, with 7 nucleotides matching TRBD1. This chain's CDR3 is CASGLTGASGNTIYF. The DNA for the CDR3 is TGTGCTAGTGGTTTAACAGGGGCTTCTGGAAACACCATATATTTT.